Included here is one T cell receptor beta chain sequence, with context. Its antigen is not identified. Survey level was the resolution at which the v3.0 immunoSEQ assay ran. The protocol was immunoSEQ multiplex PCR, while the TCRdb copy is restricted to in-frame clones and leaves out a portion. The sample holds approximately 32,000 clones; around 82% are singletons and the top ten take 7.9%. The germline V gene has CDR1 SGHDT and CDR2 YYEEEE. Between the trimmed V and J ends, which lost 0 bases and 2 bases, there was a span of 8 bases. The CDR3 has 14 residues. This entry is derived from a study of long-term antiretroviral therapy in people with HIV. Study-wide results and limits: ART adherence, viral resistance and therapy changes went unrecorded. Drawn between about 2004 and 2018, the blood was possibly obtained under older ART regimens. Diversity measured after ART increased yet remained under transplant donor controls. Whichever time point was examined, clones expanded before ART dominated the repertoire.

The origin of this receptor is a man aged 18-30 years with HIV. The chain uses TRBV5-6 and TRBJ2-5; TRBD2 might be the D (6 bases). The source material was unsorted PBMCs, sampled 0.4 years before starting antiretroviral therapy. The CDR3 DNA is TGTGCCAGCAGCTTGGGTAGCGGACAAGAGACCCAGTACTTC. Protein product: CASSLGSGQETQYF.